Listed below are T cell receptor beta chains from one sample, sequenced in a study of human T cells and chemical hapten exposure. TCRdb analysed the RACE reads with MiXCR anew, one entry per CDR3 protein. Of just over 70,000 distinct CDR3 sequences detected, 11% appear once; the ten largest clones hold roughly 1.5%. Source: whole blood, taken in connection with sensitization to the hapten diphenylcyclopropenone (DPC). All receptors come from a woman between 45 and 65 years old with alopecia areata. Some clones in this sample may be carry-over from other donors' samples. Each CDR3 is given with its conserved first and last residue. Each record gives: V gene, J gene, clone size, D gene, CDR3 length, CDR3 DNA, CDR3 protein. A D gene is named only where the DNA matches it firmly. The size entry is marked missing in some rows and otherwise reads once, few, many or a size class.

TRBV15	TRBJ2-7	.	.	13	TGTGCCACCAGCACGGGGATTACCTACGAGCAGTACTTC	CATSTGITYEQYF
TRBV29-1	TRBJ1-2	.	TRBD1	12	TGCAGCGTGGACAGGGCTAACTATGGCTACACCTTC	CSVDRANYGYTF
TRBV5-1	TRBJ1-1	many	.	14	TGCGCCAGCAGCTTGGTGGGGACGGACACTGAAGCTTTCTTT	CASSLVGTDTEAFF
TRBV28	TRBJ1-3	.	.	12	TGTGCCAGCAGAGCTACTGGAAACACCATATATTTT	CASRATGNTIYF
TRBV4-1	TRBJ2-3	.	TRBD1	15	TGCGCCAGCAGCCAACAGGACAGGGGAGCAGATACGCAGTATTTT	CASSQQDRGADTQYF
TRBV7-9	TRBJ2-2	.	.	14	TGTGCCAGCAGCTTACTCGGGGGCACCGGGGAGCTGTTTTTT	CASSLLGGTGELFF
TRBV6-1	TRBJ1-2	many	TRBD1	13	TGTGCCAGCAGCGGGACAGGGGACTATGGCTACACCTTC	CASSGTGDYGYTF
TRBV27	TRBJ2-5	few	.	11	TGTGCCAGCAGGCTTCAAGAGACCCAGTACTTC	CASRLQETQYF
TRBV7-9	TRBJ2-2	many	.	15	TGTGCCAGCAGCCCCATTTTGCGTAACACCGGGGAGCTGTTTTTT	CASSPILRNTGELFF
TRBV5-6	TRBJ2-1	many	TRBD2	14	TGTGCCAGCAGCTTGTTCGCAGCGGGGAATGAGCAGTTCTTC	CASSLFAAGNEQFF
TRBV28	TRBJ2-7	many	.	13	TGTGCCAGCGGAGGGGGGAGCTCCTACGAGCAGTACTTC	CASGGGSSYEQYF
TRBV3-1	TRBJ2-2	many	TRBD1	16	TGTGCCAGCAGGATAGACAGGGGGCCGGACACCGGGGAGCTGTTTTTT	CASRIDRGPDTGELFF
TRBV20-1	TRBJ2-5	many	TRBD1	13	TGCAGTGCTCGACAGGGTGGGGTGGAGACCCAGTACTTC	CSARQGGVETQYF
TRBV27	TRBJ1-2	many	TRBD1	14	TGTGCCAGCAGTCCGATACAGGGGGTCTATGGCTACACCTTC	CASSPIQGVYGYTF
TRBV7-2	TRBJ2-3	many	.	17	TGTGCCAGCAGCTTAGGGCCGGGCAGGGAGAACCCAGATACGCAGTATTTT	CASSLGPGRENPDTQYF
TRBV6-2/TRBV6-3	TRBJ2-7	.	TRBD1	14	TGTGCCAGCAGCCCGGGACAGGGGGCCGACGAGCAGTACTTC	CASSPGQGADEQYF
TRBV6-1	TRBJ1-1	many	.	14	TGTGCCAGCAGTGCCCCAGGGTTGAACACTGAAGCTTTCTTT	CASSAPGLNTEAFF
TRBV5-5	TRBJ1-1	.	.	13	TGTGCCAGCAGCCACCCAGTGAACACTGAAGCTTTCTTT	CASSHPVNTEAFF
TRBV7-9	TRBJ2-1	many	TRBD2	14	TGTGCCAGCAGCCCCGTCGGACTAGCGAGTGAGCAGTTCTTC	CASSPVGLASEQFF
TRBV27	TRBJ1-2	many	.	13	TGTGCCAGCAGTTTCAAGGGGGACTATGGCTACACCTTC	CASSFKGDYGYTF
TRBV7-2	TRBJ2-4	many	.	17	TGTGCCAGCATCGAATCGGGGTTTTTGTTATCCAAAAACATTCAGTACTTC	CASIESGFLLSKNIQYF
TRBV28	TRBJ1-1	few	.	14	TGTGCCAGCACCCTAAACACCCTGAACACTGAAGCTTTCTTT	CASTLNTLNTEAFF
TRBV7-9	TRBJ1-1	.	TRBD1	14	TGTGCCAGCAGCTTAGCGACAGGGGGCACTGAAGCTTTCTTT	CASSLATGGTEAFF
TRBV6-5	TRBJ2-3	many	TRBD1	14	TGTGCCAGCAGTCCGGGACAGACCACAGATACGCAGTATTTT	CASSPGQTTDTQYF
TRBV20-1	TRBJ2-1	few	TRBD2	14	TGCAGTGCTAGGAAGGGGACTAGCGGGGTTGAGCAGTTCTTC	CSARKGTSGVEQFF
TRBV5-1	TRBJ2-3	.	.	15	TGCGCCAGCAGCTTGGCCGGGGCAGGCACAGATACGCAGTATTTT	CASSLAGAGTDTQYF
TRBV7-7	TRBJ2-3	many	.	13	TGTGCTAGCAGCTTGTCCGGGAGCGATACGCAGTATTTT	CASSLSGSDTQYF
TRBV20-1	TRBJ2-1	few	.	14	TGCAGTGCCCCAGGGGTAAGCTCCTACAATGAGCAGTTCTTC	CSAPGVSSYNEQFF
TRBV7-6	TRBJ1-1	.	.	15	TGTGCCAGCAGCCCCGTGGGGTCTGGGAACACTGAAGCTTTCTTT	CASSPVGSGNTEAFF
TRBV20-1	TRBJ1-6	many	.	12	TGCAGCCCCCAGACGACTAATTCACCCCTCCACTTT	CSPQTTNSPLHF
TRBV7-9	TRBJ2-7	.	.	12	TGTGCCAGCAGCTTAGATAGGGGCGGGCAGTACTTC	CASSLDRGGQYF
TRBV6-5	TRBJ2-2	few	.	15	TGTGCCAGCAGTTACAACTTTCTGAACACCGGGGAGCTGTTTTTT	CASSYNFLNTGELFF
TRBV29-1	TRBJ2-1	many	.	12	TGCAGCGGGCAACAAATGAGCCGGGAGCAGTTCTTC	CSGQQMSREQFF
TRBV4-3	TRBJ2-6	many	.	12	TGCGCCAGCAGTTCTCAGGCGAACGTCCTGACTTTC	CASSSQANVLTF
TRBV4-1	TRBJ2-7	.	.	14	TGCGCCAGCAGCCAAGGTCGAACCAGGGACGAGCAGTACTTC	CASSQGRTRDEQYF
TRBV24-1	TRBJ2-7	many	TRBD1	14	TGTGCCACCATTCTGACAGGGACGTTCTACGAGCAGTACTTC	CATILTGTFYEQYF
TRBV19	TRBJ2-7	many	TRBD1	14	TGTGCCAGTACCCCCGGGACAGGGGGCTACGAGCAGTACTTC	CASTPGTGGYEQYF
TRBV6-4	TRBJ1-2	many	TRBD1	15	TGTGCCAGCAGACCGAGCGGACAGGGGGCGCATGGCTACACCTTC	CASRPSGQGAHGYTF
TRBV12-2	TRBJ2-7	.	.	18	TGTGCAAGTCGCTTAGCGACCCCACGGGGGAGTAATCCCTACGAGCAGTACTTC	CASRLATPRGSNPYEQYF
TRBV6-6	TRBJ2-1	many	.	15	TGTGCCAGCAGACCCCAGGGGTGGGGGTACAATGAGCAGTTCTTC	CASRPQGWGYNEQFF
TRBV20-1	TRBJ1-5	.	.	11	TGCAGTGCACAGCAAAATCAGCCCCAGCATTTT	CSAQQNQPQHF